Listed below are T cell receptor beta chains from one sample, sequenced in a study of beta chain features in type 1 diabetes. The method was immunoSEQ multiplex PCR; TCRdb's version includes in-frame clones alone and lacks a portion of them. The top ten clones hold about 0.57% of a sample with about 14,000 clones, approximately 60% of them seen once. Source material: stem cell memory CD4+ T cells from blood. Receptor source: a woman under 30 with type 1 diabetes. Both conserved end residues are part of each CDR3. A D gene is named only where the DNA matches it firmly. Size is stated for part of the rows, as once, few or many counts, or as a class when the clone is expanded.

clone_size j_call d_call v_call cdr3_aa cdr3_nt
NA TRBJ1-6 NA TRBV18 CASSLQGSNSPLHF TGTGCCAGCTCCCTACAGGGTAGTAATTCACCCCTCCACTTT
NA TRBJ1-2 NA TRBV6-5 CASAEGGANYGYTF TGTGCCAGCGCAGAAGGGGGAGCTAACTATGGCTACACCTTC
NA TRBJ2-2 NA TRBV7-3 CASSLGENGELFF TGTGCCAGCAGCTTAGGAGAGAACGGGGAGCTGTTTTTT
few TRBJ2-2 NA TRBV18 CASSTTGSGGELFF TGTGCCAGCTCAACGACAGGATCGGGCGGGGAGCTGTTTTTT
NA TRBJ2-5 TRBD1 TRBV5-8 CASSPGTGQQETQYF TGTGCCAGCAGCCCCGGGACAGGGCAGCAAGAGACCCAGTACTTC
once TRBJ2-1 NA TRBV10-1 CASSEFEGGAGEQFF TGCGCCAGCAGTGAGTTTGAGGGGGGGGCCGGCGAGCAGTTCTTC
NA TRBJ1-5 TRBD1 TRBV30 CAWSVYAPQDRGNQPQHF TGTGCCTGGAGTGTTTACGCGCCACAAGACAGGGGCAATCAGCCCCAGCATTTT
NA TRBJ2-7 NA TRBV23-1 CASSQGDEQYF TGCGCCAGCAGTCAAGGAGACGAGCAGTACTTC
NA TRBJ2-6 TRBD1 TRBV10-2 CASSESVQGASGANVLTF TGCGCCAGCAGTGAGTCGGTCCAGGGGGCGTCTGGGGCCAACGTCCTGACTTTC
few TRBJ2-7 NA TRBV7-8 CASGHSYEQYF TGTGCCAGCGGACACTCCTACGAGCAGTACTTC
NA TRBJ2-2 NA TRBV27 CASSTNRGTGELFF TGTGCCAGCAGTACTAATAGGGGCACCGGGGAGCTGTTTTTT
few TRBJ2-4 NA TRBV5-4 CASSLDSLQNIQYF TGTGCCAGCAGCCTCGACAGTCTGCAAAACATTCAGTACTTC
NA TRBJ2-1 TRBD2 TRBV4-3 CASSQDLMFASGSNNEQFF TGCGCCAGCAGCCAAGATCTTATGTTTGCTAGCGGGAGTAACAATGAGCAGTTCTTC
NA TRBJ2-5 NA TRBV29-1 CSVERRPETQYF TGCAGCGTTGAGCGGCGGCCGGAGACCCAGTACTTC
NA TRBJ2-3 TRBD2 TRBV5-1 CASSGGLRTSGAPDTQYF TGCGCCAGCAGCGGGGGTCTGCGGACTAGCGGGGCCCCAGATACGCAGTATTTT
NA TRBJ2-1 TRBD2 TRBV7-3 CASSPLADNEQFF TGTGCCAGCAGCCCACTAGCGGACAATGAGCAGTTCTTC
NA TRBJ2-2 NA TRBV11-2 CASSPSIGGAGAGELFF TGTGCCAGCAGCCCTTCAATAGGAGGGGCCGGTGCCGGGGAGCTGTTTTTT
NA TRBJ1-5 TRBD1 TRBV29-1 CSVGGQGSNQPQHF TGCAGCGTTGGAGGACAGGGTAGCAATCAGCCCCAGCATTTT
NA TRBJ2-1 NA TRBV11-2 CASSLGFGEQFF TGTGCCAGCAGCTTAGGTTTCGGTGAGCAGTTCTTC
few TRBJ2-7 TRBD2 TRBV10-3 CASTGAGGSYEQYF TGTGCCTCCACCGGGGCGGGGGGGTCCTACGAGCAGTACTTC
once TRBJ2-5 TRBD2 TRBV28 CASRSGTSGRKTQYF TGTGCCAGCAGATCCGGGACTAGCGGGAGGAAGACCCAGTACTTC
NA TRBJ2-7 TRBD1 TRBV15 CATSRGPGTGRYEQYF TGTGCCACCAGCAGAGGCCCTGGGACAGGGCGGTACGAGCAGTACTTC
NA TRBJ2-7 TRBD1 TRBV6-1 CASSHDRDYEQYF TGTGCCAGCAGTCACGACAGGGACTACGAGCAGTACTTC
NA TRBJ2-1 TRBD2 TRBV7-9 CASSPRLAGAPGNEQFF TGTGCCAGCAGCCCCCGACTAGCGGGGGCCCCTGGCAATGAGCAGTTCTTC
NA TRBJ1-2 NA TRBV5-6 CASSFSGSYGYTF TGTGCCAGCAGCTTTTCGGGATCCTATGGCTACACCTTC
NA TRBJ1-5 TRBD1 TRBV18 CASSPDRGLQPQHF TGTGCCAGCTCACCTGACAGGGGGCTCCAGCCCCAGCATTTT
few TRBJ2-1 TRBD1 TRBV29-1 CSGGTGGTYNEQFF TGCAGCGGTGGGACAGGGGGAACTTACAATGAGCAGTTCTTC
NA TRBJ2-1 NA TRBV11-2 CASSLERRGRFF TGTGCCAGCAGCTTAGAGAGACGGGGGAGGTTCTTC